The entry below describes one T cell receptor beta chain. What it binds is unknown. V lost 6 bases and J 6 bases, leaving 11 bases between the germline ends. Germline-derived CDR1 and CDR2 are LGHNA and YSLEER. This CDR3 comprises 12 residues. Repertoires were generated with immunoSEQ multiplex PCR, while TCRdb's copy carries only in-frame clones and drops some. The sample has tens of thousands of clones; roughly 87% are singletons. The source of the sample is a study of OX40 agonist ivuxolimab in advanced cancers. Study-level points and caveats: Part of the nonresponder group also had normalized T-cell clonal expansion that was low.

The V gene is TRBV4-3, the J gene TRBJ1-2; possibly TRBD1 for D (5 bases). This sequence was found in an adult with an advanced solid tumor such as melanoma, head and neck, liver or kidney cancer. The sequences come from CD4+ or CD8+ T cells sorted from blood, collected in a trial of the OX40 agonist ivuxolimab. CDR3 residues: CASSLGGDGYTF. In DNA, the CDR3 is TGCGCCAGCAGTCTCGGGGGGGATGGCTACACCTTC.